Only a few counts were recorded for the clone carrying this T cell receptor beta chain. Primers included in the PCR were 60 Vbeta and 13 Jbeta primers. Method: immunoSEQ multiplex PCR; TCRdb's copy keeps in-frame clones and lacks some. This sample has about 71,000 clones, with around 70% found just once. These data are taken from a study of cytomegalovirus exposure and HLA in healthy donors. This TCR came from a woman in her forties or fifties in good health and CMV-seropositive. The sample taken for sequencing was PBMCs.

The CDR3 protein is CASSRQWGVTDTQYF. In DNA, the CDR3 is TGCGCCAGCAGCCGCCAATGGGGGGTAACAGATACGCAGTATTTT. The V call is TRBV5-1, the J call TRBJ2-3; tentatively, D is TRBD2 (6 bases). CDR1 is SGHRS, CDR2 YFSETQ, per germline. Between the trimmed V and J ends, which lost 4 bases and 3 bases, there was a span of 15 bases. This CDR3 has 15 residues.